This TCR beta chain was identified during a study of neurological immune-mediated disorders. Germline V CDR1 and CDR2: SGDLS, YYNGEE. The CDR3 totals 15 residues. V was trimmed by 0 bases and J by 2 bases, leaving 11 bases between them. This clonotype was observed at least ten times. Antigen unknown. TCRdb independently ran MiXCR on the 5' RACE reads; one entry per CDR3 protein. The sample carries 81,000 or so distinct CDR3 sequences, 4.5% to 6.5% recorded once. Study findings and constraints: Private repertoires in all groups were suggested by the absence of shared CDR3 amino acid sequences among expanded clones across subjects. TCR clonal expansion peaked in HTLV-1-associated myelopathy patients and was lowest in multiple sclerosis patients. Phylogenetic grouping assigned the repertoires of 18 of 34 multiple sclerosis patients to a single related-CDR3 cluster, representing a possible signature.

This sequence originates from a woman in her twenties or thirties with multiple sclerosis. The chain combines TRBV9 with TRBJ2-5, with D unclear. The sequenced material came from PBMCs. CDR3 sequence reads: CASSVAWGEQETQYF. In DNA, the CDR3 is TGTGCCAGCAGCGTAGCGTGGGGTGAACAAGAGACCCAGTACTTC.